One and the same sample provided the 29 T cell receptor beta chains below, sequenced in a study of patients and donors after allogeneic stem cell transplantation. TCRdb re-called the RT-PCR reads with MiXCR, one entry per CDR3 protein. The profile covers some 880,000 distinct CDR3 sequences, with roughly 18% appearing a single time and 5% to 6.5% taken by the ten largest. Material for sequencing was blood, either unsorted or a sorted T cell fraction (not recorded which). These receptors all come from a human donor who was either an allogeneic HSCT recipient or a stem cell or donor lymphocyte infusion donor (not recorded which). It is not recorded whose cells these are; they may come from a transplant donor.

This clonotype was seen many times. V and J are TRBV10-3 and TRBJ2-2; 11 bases are shared with TRBD2. V lost 10 bases to trimming and J lost 5 bases; unmatched junction nucleotides: 6. The CDR3 spans 14 residues. From germline, CDR1 is ENHRY and CDR2 SYGVKD. DNA for the CDR3: TGTGCCACGGCGGGGACTAGCGGAACCGGGGAGCTGTTTTTT. It yields the protein CATAGTSGTGELFF.

With respect to this clonotype: At one end the junction does not follow the germline gene, possibly because of a read error. This chain joins TRBV7-7 and TRBJ1-4; D gene uncertain. This CDR3 has 15 amino acids. Germline CDR1 is SSHAT and CDR2 is FNYEAQ (reference sequence). This CDR3 is CASSPKQVSNEKLFF. The DNA of the CDR3 is TGTGCTAGCAGCCCCAAGCAGGTCTCTAATGAAAAACTGTTTTTT.

This clonotype showed up just a few times. The V gene is TRBV29-1, the J gene TRBJ2-3; D unclear. Germline V gene sequence: CDR1 SQVTM, CDR2 ANQGSEA. V was cut by 5 bases and J by 0 bases, with 6 bases left in between. There are 12 residues in the CDR3. DNA of the CDR3: TGCAGCGTTTTTCCAAGCACAGATACGCAGTATTTT. This translates into CSVFPSTDTQYF.

The rearrangement uses TRBV27 and TRBJ2-3; D gene uncertain. The CDR3 runs 15 residues. The V gene's germline CDR1 is MNHEY and CDR2 SMNVEV (reference sequence). V was clipped by 2 bases and J by 1 base, with 10 bases between them. Here the CDR3 reads CASSLKVRGTDTQYF. CDR3 sequence (DNA): TGTGCCAGCAGTTTAAAAGTCCGGGGCACAGATACGCAGTATTTT.

The gene calls are TRBV24-1 and TRBJ2-5; 7 bases map to TRBD1. The junction had 10 bases not matched to a gene; V was cut back by 6 bases and J by 1 base. The CDR3 has 16 residues. Germline V gives CDR1 KGHDR, CDR2 SFDVKD. CDR3 protein: CATSQPGQKSQETQYF. CDR3 nucleotide sequence: TGTGCCACCAGTCAACCGGGACAGAAGTCCCAAGAGACCCAGTACTTC.

This clonotype was counted a few times. The CDR3 spells CASSVAAGETDTQYF. In DNA form, the CDR3 reads TGTGCCAGCAGCGTAGCGGCGGGGGAGACAGATACGCAGTATTTT. The genes are TRBV9 and TRBJ2-3, with 7 bases aligning to TRBD2. The germline V gene encodes CDR1 SGDLS and CDR2 YYNGEE. The CDR3 totals 15 residues. Trimming removed 0 bases from V and 3 bases from J; junction bases left unmatched: 4. Full variable domain (rest looked up from reference TRBV9 and TRBJ2-3): DSGVTQTPKHLITATGQRVTLRCSPRSGDLSVYWYQQSLDQGLQFLIQYYNGEERAKGNILERFSAQQFPDLHSELNLSSLELGDSALYFCASSVAAGETDTQYFGPGTRLTVL.

The V and J genes are TRBV9 and TRBJ2-1; TRBD2 agrees at 8 bases. V was clipped by 0 bases and J by 9 bases; unmatched bases: 11. Per germline, CDR1 SGDLS and CDR2 YYNGEE. The CDR3 extends over 16 amino acids. The CDR3 bases are TGTGCCAGCAGCGTAGAAAGGGCCGGGGGGGCGCGTGAGCAGTTCTTC. This codes for CASSVERAGGAREQFF.

The chain recombines TRBV19 with TRBJ1-1; D might be TRBD1 (5 bases). V lost 4 bases, J lost 5 bases, and 11 bases lay in between. The CDR3 length is 13 residues. Germline V gene sequence: CDR1 LNHDA, CDR2 SQIVND (reference sequence). CDR3 in amino acids: CASSTAAGTEAFF. The CDR3 nucleotides are TGTGCCAGTAGTACTGCGGCAGGGACTGAAGCTTTCTTT.

This clonotype was counted many times. The gene calls are TRBV5-1 and TRBJ2-5; D may be TRBD1 (6 bases). This CDR3 spans 13 amino acids. CDR1 and CDR2 (germline): SGHRS, YFSETQ. Trimming took off 4 bases at V and 0 bases at J, with 7 bases between the two ends. CDR3 bases: TGCGCCAGCAGCGGGGACAACCAAGAGACCCAGTACTTC. It encodes CASSGDNQETQYF. Based on the CDR3 plus reference TRBV5-1 and TRBJ2-5, the full variable domain is KAGVTQTPRYLIKTRGQQVTLSCSPISGHRSVSWYQQTPGQGLQFLFEYFSETQRNKGNFPGRFSGRQFSNSRSEMNVSTLELGDSALYLCASSGDNQETQYFGPGTRLLVL.

The CDR3 sequence: CATRDGGRGNEQFF. The CDR3 nucleotides are TGTGCCACCAGAGATGGGGGGCGAGGCAATGAGCAGTTCTTC. The gene calls are TRBV24-1 and TRBJ2-1; perhaps D is TRBD1 or TRBD2 (6 bases each). The CDR3 runs 14 residues. Trimming removed 7 bases at V and 6 bases at J, with 15 bases between. Germline lookup yields CDR1 KGHDR and CDR2 SFDVKD.

This clonotype was counted at least ten times. V is TRBV5-1 and J is TRBJ2-2; D perhaps matches TRBD1 (6 bases). The CDR3 is 16 amino acids. In germline, CDR1 is SGHRS, CDR2 YFSETQ. The V end was cut by 3 bases, the J end by 0 bases, with 12 bases between. CDR3 sequence reads: CASSWEGTTNTGELFF. In DNA, the CDR3 is TGCGCCAGCAGCTGGGAAGGGACAACGAACACCGGGGAGCTGTTTTTT.

The CDR3 DNA reads as TGTGCCTCCCAGAGGGAAGGGGGCACCGGGGAGCTGTTTTTT. Translating gives CASQREGGTGELFF. V usage is TRBV30 and J usage is TRBJ2-2; possible D gene TRBD1, 6 bases. V lost 7 bases and J lost 4, with 16 bases in between. This CDR3 contains 14 residues. Germline loops: CDR1 GTSNPN, CDR2 SVGIG (reference sequence).

This chain links TRBV4-3 with TRBJ2-4; 11 positions match TRBD2. The CDR3 consists of 14 residues. The germline V gene has CDR1 LGHNA and CDR2 YSLEER. V lost 3 bases to trimming and J lost 5 bases; unmatched junction nucleotides: 0. CDR3 region: CASSQTSGENIQYF. The CDR3 nucleotides read TGCGCCAGCAGCCAGACTAGCGGGGAAAACATTCAGTACTTC.

The rearrangement joins TRBV6-1 to TRBJ1-2; D may be TRBD1 (5 bases). Germline values: CDR1 MNHNS, CDR2 SASEGT. Trimming removed 6 bases at V and 10 bases at J, with 18 bases between. CDR3 size: 13 residues. The CDR3 loop is CASSPGTYEDYTF. As DNA, the CDR3 is TGTGCCAGCAGCCCAGGGACCTATGAGGACTACACCTTC.

This sequence joins TRBV7-2 and TRBJ2-5, with 15 bases fitting TRBD2. This CDR3 region has 17 residues. Per the germline V gene, CDR1 is SGHTA and CDR2 is FQGNSA. V shed 4 bases and J 4 bases; nucleotides not matched to a gene: 7. CDR3 bases: TGTGCCAGCAGCTGGACTAGCGGGGGGGCCGGGCGAGAGACCCAGTACTTC. This encodes CASSWTSGGAGRETQYF.

The gene calls are TRBV20-1 and TRBJ2-7; D remains ambiguous. This CDR3 region has 14 residues. Deletions cut 0 bases from V and 3 bases from J, with 12 bases between. Germline-derived CDR1 and CDR2 are DFQATT and SNEGSKA (reference sequence). The CDR3 nucleotides are TGCAGTGCTAGAGATTTATTGGTGGGCTACGAGCAGTACTTC. Protein product: CSARDLLVGYEQYF.

J is TRBJ1-2 and V is TRBV11-2, with D possibly TRBD1 on 5 matching bases. V shed 0 bases and J shed 5 bases, with 10 bases lying between them. CDR1 and CDR2 from the germline V gene are SGHAT and FQNNGV. This CDR3 is 14 amino acids long. The CDR3 here is CASSLEGVWYGYTF. DNA for the CDR3: TGTGCCAGCAGCTTAGAGGGGGTTTGGTATGGCTACACCTTC. Drawing the rest from reference TRBV11-2 and TRBJ1-2, the complete variable domain is EAGVAQSPRYKIIEKRQSVAFWCNPISGHATLYWYQQILGQGPKLLIQFQNNGVVDDSQLPKDRFSAERLKGVDSTLKIQPAKLEDSAVYLCASSLEGVWYGYTFGSGTRLTVV.

A few counts support this clonotype. The chain carries TRBV5-1 and TRBJ2-1; TRBD1 might be the D (5 bases). Between the trimmed V and J ends, which lost 0 bases and 3 bases, there was a span of 13 bases. The CDR3 length is 16 residues. The germline V gene has CDR1 SGHRS and CDR2 YFSETQ. The CDR3 DNA reads TGCGCCAGCAGCTTGGCCGGTCAGGGAATCTACAATGAGCAGTTCTTC. Encoded protein: CASSLAGQGIYNEQFF.

The chain recombines TRBV5-1 with TRBJ2-3, with TRBD2 identical over 10 bases. Germline values: CDR1 SGHRS, CDR2 YFSETQ. The V gene end was trimmed by 1 base and the J gene end by 15 bases; junction bases not matched to a gene: 17. The length of the CDR3 is 16 residues. CDR3: CASSLLSLGSGGASYF. CDR3 sequence (DNA): TGCGCCAGCAGCTTGCTGTCCTTGGGGAGCGGGGGGGCCTCCTATTTT.

This clonotype was observed a handful of times. The CDR3 loop is CASSLTEGGLRGYTF. CDR3 DNA: TGTGCCAGCAGCTTAACGGAGGGAGGACTCCGTGGCTACACCTTC. The genes are TRBV7-3 and TRBJ1-2, with unresolved D. The CDR3 is made up of 15 amino acids. Germline assignment: CDR1 SGHTA and CDR2 FQGTGA. V was trimmed by 0 bases and J by 7 bases, leaving 15 bases between them.

In this sample, this clonotype turned up a few times. V usage is TRBV7-3 and J usage is TRBJ2-7; 8 nucleotides match TRBD1. Trimming removed 9 bases from V and 3 bases from J; junction bases left unmatched: 13. CDR1 and CDR2 (germline): SGHTA, FQGTGA. This CDR3 contains 15 residues. The CDR3 loop reads CASAPTDRGLYEQYF. DNA of the CDR3: TGTGCCAGTGCCCCGACCGACAGGGGTCTCTACGAGCAGTACTTC. The full variable domain, rest sourced from reference TRBV7-3 and TRBJ2-7, is GAGVSQTPSNKVTEKGKYVELRCDPISGHTALYWYRQSLGQGPEFLIYFQGTGAADDSGLPNDRFFAVRPEGSVSTLKIQRTERGDSAVYLCASAPTDRGLYEQYFGPGTRLTVT.

This chain uses TRBV20-1 with TRBJ2-3; D is possibly TRBD1 or TRBD2 (5 bases each). The CDR3 length is 14 residues. The V end lost 8 bases, the J end lost 4 bases, and 19 bases lay between the germline ends. Germline V gene lookup returns CDR1 DFQATT and CDR2 SNEGSKA (reference sequence). CDR3 protein: CSTYDGVGADTQYF. As DNA, the CDR3 is TGCAGTACCTACGACGGGGTAGGGGCAGATACGCAGTATTTT.

This chain uses TRBV30 with TRBJ2-5, with TRBD2 as a possible D gene (6 bases). The V and J ends lost 3 bases and 8 bases respectively, with 13 bases between them. CDR3 length equals 12 residues. Germline V lookup: CDR1 GTSNPN, CDR2 SVGIG (reference sequence). Here the CDR3 DNA reads TGTGCCTGGAGCGCGGGACCCTTAACCCAGTACTTC. Its protein product is CAWSAGPLTQYF. The whole variable domain, filled in from reference TRBV30 and TRBJ2-5, reads SQTIHQWPATLVQPVGSPLSLECTVEGTSNPNLYWYRQAAGRGLQLLFYSVGIGQISSEVPQNLSASRPQDRQFILSSKKLLLSDSGFYLCAWSAGPLTQYFGPGTRLLVL.

The chain carries TRBV5-6 and TRBJ1-1; weak D call: TRBD1 (5 bases). This CDR3 contains 14 residues. Germline loops: CDR1 SGHDT, CDR2 YYEEEE. Between the trimmed V and J ends, which lost 4 bases and 3 bases, there was a span of 13 bases. CDR3 in DNA: TGTGCCAGCAGCGTACCGGTGGGGGACACTGAAGCTTTCTTT. Amino acid sequence: CASSVPVGDTEAFF.

This clonotype was counted between two and nine times. The V call is TRBV19, the J call TRBJ1-2; possibly TRBD1 for D (5 bases). The CDR3 extends over 15 amino acids. CDR1 and CDR2 from the germline V gene are LNHDA and SQIVND (reference sequence). The V and J ends lost 3 bases and 8 bases respectively, with 19 bases between them. Here the CDR3 reads CASSIGGVYRQGYTF. The CDR3 DNA reads as TGTGCCAGTAGTATTGGAGGGGTCTACCGGCAGGGCTACACCTTC.

This clonotype was observed a few times. A read error may produce the germline difference seen at one junction end. The chain joins TRBV20-1 to TRBJ2-7; 8 nucleotides line up with TRBD2. The CDR3 has 14 amino acids. Germline V gene data show CDR1 as DFQATT and CDR2 as SNEGSKA (reference sequence). The CDR3 sequence is CSARDLRGGPSPGF. The CDR3 bases are TGCAGTGCTAGAGATCTTCGGGGGGGCCCCTCCCCGGGCTTC.

This clonotype was seen a few times. The V call is TRBV5-1, the J call TRBJ2-1, with a possible D match to TRBD2 (6 bases). The CDR3 length is 14 residues. V was pared by 10 bases and J by 9 bases, with 23 bases between. Germline CDR1 is SGHRS and CDR2 is YFSETQ. The CDR3 spells CASVRLVGFGEQFF. DNA for the CDR3: TGCGCCTCCGTCCGACTAGTGGGTTTCGGTGAGCAGTTCTTC.

The chain links TRBV7-2 to TRBJ2-5; D is uncertain. The CDR3 runs 16 residues. Trimming took 5 bases from V and 4 from J, leaving 20 bases between them. Germline CDR1 is SGHTA and CDR2 is FQGNSA. Here the CDR3 DNA reads TGTGCCAGCAGCCCCCAAACTCAGACGGCGGTAGAGACCCAGTACTTC. Translating gives CASSPQTQTAVETQYF.

This clonotype was observed a few times. CDR3 DNA: TGTGCCACCAGTGATTTTCTAAGGCGGGAGCAGTTCTTC. Its protein product is CATSDFLRREQFF. The V gene is TRBV24-1, the J gene TRBJ2-1; D is uncertain. This CDR3 comprises 13 residues. The germline CDR1 and CDR2 sequences are KGHDR and SFDVKD. Trimming cost V 1 base and J 10 bases, with 10 bases left between them.